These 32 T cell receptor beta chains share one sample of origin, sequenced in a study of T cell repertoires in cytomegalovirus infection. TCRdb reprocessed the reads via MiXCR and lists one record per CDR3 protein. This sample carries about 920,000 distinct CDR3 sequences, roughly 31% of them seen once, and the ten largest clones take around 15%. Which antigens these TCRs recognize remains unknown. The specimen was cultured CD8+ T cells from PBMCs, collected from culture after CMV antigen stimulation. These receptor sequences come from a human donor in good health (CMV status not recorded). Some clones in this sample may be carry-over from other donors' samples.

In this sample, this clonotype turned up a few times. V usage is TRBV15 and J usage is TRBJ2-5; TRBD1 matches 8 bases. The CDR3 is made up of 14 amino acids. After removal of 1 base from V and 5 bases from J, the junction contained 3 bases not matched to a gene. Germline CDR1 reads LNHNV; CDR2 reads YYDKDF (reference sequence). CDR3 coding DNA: TGTGCCACCAGCAGAGGGGACAGGATCGAGACCCAGTACTTC. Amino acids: CATSRGDRIETQYF.

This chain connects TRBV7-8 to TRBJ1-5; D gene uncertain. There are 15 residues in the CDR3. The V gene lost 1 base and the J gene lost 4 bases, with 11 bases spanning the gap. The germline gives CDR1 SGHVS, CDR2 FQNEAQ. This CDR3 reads CASSLEVALNQPQHF. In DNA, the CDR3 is TGTGCCAGCAGCTTAGAAGTAGCCCTTAATCAGCCCCAGCATTTT.

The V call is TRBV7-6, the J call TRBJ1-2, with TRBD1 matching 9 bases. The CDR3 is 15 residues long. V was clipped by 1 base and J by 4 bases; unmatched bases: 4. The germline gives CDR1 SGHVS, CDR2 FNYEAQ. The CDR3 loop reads CASSLDRGRSYGYTF. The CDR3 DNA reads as TGTGCCAGCAGCTTAGACAGGGGGCGAAGCTATGGCTACACCTTC.

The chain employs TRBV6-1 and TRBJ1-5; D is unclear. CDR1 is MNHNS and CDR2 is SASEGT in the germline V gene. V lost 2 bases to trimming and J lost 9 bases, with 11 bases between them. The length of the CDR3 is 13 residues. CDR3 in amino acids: CASSEREFPPQHF. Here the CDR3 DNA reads TGTGCCAGCAGTGAACGGGAGTTTCCGCCCCAGCATTTT.

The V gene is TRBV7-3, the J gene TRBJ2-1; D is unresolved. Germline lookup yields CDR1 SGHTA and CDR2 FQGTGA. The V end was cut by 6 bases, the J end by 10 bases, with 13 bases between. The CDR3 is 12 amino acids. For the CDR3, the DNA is TGTGCCAGCAGTTTCCTTAACGACGAGCAGTTCTTC. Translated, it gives CASSFLNDEQFF.

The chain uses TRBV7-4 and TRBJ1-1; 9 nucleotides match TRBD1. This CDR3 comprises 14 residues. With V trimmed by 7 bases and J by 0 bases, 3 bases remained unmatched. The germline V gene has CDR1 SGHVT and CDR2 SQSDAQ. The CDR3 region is CASTGQGLNTEAFF. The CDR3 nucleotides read TGTGCCAGCACCGGACAGGGGCTGAACACTGAAGCTTTCTTT.

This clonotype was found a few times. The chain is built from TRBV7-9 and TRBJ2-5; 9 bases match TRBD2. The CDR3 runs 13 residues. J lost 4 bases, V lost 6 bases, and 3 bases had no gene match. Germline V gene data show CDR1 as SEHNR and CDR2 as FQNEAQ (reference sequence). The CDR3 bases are TGTGCCAGCAGGCTAGCGGGGAGAGAGACCCAGTACTTC. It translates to CASRLAGRETQYF.

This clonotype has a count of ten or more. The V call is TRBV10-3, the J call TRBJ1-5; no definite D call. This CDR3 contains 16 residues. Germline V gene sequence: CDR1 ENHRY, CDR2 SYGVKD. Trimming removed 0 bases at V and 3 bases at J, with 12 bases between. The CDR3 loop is CAISESPAGINQPQHF. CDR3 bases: TGTGCCATCAGTGAGTCTCCTGCGGGGATCAATCAGCCCCAGCATTTT.

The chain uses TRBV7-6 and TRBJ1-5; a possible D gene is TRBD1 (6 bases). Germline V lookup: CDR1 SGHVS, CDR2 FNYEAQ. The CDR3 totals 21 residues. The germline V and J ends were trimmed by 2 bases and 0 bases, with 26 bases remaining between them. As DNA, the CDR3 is TGTGCCAGCAGCTTAAGGTCATCAGGGGCAGGGGCCTCCTTTAGCAATCAGCCCCAGCATTTT. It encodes CASSLRSSGAGASFSNQPQHF.

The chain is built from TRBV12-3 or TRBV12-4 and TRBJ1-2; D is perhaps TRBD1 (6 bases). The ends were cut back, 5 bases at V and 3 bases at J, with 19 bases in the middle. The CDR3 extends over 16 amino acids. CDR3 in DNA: TGTGCCAGCAGTCTGGTTGAGACAGGCGCTTACTATGGCTACACCTTC. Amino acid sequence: CASSLVETGAYYGYTF.

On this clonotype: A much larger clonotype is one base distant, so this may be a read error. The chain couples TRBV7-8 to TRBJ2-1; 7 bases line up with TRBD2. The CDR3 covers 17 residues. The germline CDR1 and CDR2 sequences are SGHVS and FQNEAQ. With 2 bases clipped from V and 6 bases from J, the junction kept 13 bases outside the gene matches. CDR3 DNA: TGTGCCAGCAGCTTATTCGAGCTAGCGGAGGGATCCAATGAGCAGTTCTTC. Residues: CASSLFELAEGSNEQFF.

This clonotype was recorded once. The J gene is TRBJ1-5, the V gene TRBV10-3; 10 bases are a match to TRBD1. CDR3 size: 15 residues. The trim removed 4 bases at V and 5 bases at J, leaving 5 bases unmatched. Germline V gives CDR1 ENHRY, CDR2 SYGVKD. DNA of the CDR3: TGTGCCATCAGTGCAGACAGGGGGCAAGATCAGCCCCAGCATTTT. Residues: CAISADRGQDQPQHF.

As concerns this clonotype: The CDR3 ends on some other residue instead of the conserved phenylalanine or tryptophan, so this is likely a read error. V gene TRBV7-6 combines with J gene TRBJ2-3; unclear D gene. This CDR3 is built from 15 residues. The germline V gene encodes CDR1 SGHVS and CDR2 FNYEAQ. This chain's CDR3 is CASSPTGGGTDTQYL. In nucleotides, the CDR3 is TGTGCTAGCAGCCCTACCGGCGGAGGCACAGATACGCAGTATTTA.

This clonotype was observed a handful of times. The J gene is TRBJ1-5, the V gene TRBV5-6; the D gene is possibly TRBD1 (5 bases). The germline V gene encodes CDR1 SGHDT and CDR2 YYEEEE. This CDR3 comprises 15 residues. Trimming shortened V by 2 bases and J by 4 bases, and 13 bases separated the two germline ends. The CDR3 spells CASSLSGGWNQPQHF. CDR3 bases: TGTGCCAGCAGCTTAAGCGGGGGGTGGAATCAGCCCCAGCATTTT.

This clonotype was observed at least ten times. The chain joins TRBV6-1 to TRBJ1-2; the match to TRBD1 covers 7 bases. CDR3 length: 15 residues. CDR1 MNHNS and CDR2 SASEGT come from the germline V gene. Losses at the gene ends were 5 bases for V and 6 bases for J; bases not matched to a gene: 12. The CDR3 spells CASSPGQWGDDGYTF. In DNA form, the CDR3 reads TGTGCCAGCAGTCCGGGACAGTGGGGGGACGATGGCTACACCTTC.

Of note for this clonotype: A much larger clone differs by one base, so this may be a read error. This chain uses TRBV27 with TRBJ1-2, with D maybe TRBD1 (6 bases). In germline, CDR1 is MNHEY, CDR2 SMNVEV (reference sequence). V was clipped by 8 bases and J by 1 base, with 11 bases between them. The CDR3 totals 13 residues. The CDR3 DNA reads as TGTGCCAGCTCAGGGGACTATAACTATGGCTACACCTTC. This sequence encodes CASSGDYNYGYTF.

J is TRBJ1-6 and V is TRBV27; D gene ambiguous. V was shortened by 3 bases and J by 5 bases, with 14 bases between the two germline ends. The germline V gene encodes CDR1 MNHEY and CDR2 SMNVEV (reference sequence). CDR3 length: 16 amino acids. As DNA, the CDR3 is TGTGCCAGCAGTTTGGGCGGCTCCGAGGATAATTCACCCCTCCACTTT. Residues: CASSLGGSEDNSPLHF.

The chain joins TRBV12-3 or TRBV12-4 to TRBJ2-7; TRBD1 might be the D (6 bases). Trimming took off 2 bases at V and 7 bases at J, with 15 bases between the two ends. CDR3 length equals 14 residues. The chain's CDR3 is CASSLNGGAGEQYF. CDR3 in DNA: TGTGCCAGCAGTTTAAATGGGGGCGCAGGAGAGCAGTACTTC.

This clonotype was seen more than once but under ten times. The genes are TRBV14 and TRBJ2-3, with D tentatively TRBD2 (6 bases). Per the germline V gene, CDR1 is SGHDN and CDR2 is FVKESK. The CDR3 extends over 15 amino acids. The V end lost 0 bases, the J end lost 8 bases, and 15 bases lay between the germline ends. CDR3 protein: CASSQEMGRRGTQYF. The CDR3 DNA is TGTGCCAGCAGCCAAGAGATGGGACGGAGGGGTACGCAGTATTTT.

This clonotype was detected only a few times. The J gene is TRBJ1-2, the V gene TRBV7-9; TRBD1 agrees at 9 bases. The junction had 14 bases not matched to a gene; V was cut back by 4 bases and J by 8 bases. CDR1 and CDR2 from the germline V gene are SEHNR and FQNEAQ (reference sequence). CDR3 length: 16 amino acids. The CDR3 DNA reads TGTGCCAGCAGCTCCCTCGGGGGACAGGGCAAGGAAGGCTACACCTTC. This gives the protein CASSSLGGQGKEGYTF. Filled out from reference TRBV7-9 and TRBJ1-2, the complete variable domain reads DTGVSQNPRHKITKRGQNVTFRCDPISEHNRLYWYRQTLGQGPEFLTYFQNEAQLEKSRLLSDRFSAERPKGSFSTLEIQRTEQGDSAMYLCASSSLGGQGKEGYTFGSGTRLTVV.

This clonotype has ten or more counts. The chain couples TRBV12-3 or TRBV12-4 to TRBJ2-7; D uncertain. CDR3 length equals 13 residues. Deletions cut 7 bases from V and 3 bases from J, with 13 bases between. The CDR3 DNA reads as TGTGCCAGCACCACCGATGGCAGCTACGAGCAGTACTTC. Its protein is CASTTDGSYEQYF.

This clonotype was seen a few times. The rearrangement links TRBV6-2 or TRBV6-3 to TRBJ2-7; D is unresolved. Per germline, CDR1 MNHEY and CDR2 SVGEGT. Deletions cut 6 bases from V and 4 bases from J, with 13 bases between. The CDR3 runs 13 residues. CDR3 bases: TGTGCCAGCAGACTGCCCTCAGAGTACGAGCAGTACGTC. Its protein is CASRLPSEYEQYV.

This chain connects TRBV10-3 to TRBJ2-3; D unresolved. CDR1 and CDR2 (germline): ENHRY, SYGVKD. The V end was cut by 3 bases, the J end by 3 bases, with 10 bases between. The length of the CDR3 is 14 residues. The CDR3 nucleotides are TGTGCCATCAGTGAAATGATCGAGACAGATACGCAGTATTTT. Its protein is CAISEMIETDTQYF.

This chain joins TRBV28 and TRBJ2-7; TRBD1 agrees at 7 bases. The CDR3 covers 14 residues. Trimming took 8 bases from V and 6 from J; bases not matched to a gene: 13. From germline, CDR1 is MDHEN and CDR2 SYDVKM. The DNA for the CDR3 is TGTGCCAGCGGACCGGACAGGATGGCTCGCGAGCAGTACGTC. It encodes CASGPDRMAREQYV.

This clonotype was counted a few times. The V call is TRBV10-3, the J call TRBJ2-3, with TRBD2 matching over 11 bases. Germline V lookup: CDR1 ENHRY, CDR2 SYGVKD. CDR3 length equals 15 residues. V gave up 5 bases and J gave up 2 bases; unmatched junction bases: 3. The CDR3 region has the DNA TGTGCCATCAGTTTGACTAGCGGGGACACAGATACGCAGTATTTT. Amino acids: CAISLTSGDTDTQYF.

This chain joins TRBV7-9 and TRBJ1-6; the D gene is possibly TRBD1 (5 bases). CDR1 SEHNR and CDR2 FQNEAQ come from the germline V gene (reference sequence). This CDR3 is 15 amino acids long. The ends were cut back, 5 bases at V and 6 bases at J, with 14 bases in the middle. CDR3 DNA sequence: TGTGCCAGCAGCCAGACGGGGGTGGTTAATTCACCCCTCCACTTT. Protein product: CASSQTGVVNSPLHF.

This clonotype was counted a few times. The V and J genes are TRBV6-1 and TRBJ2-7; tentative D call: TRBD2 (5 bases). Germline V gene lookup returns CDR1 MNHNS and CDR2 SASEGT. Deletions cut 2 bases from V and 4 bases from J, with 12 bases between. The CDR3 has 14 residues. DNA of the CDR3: TGTGCCAGCAGTGAACGAGGGCTGGGGTACGAGCAGTACTTC. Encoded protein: CASSERGLGYEQYF.

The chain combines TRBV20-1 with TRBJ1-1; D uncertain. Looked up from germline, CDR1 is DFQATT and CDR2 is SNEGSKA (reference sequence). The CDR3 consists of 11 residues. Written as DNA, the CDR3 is TGCACCTTGGGGAGGATTCCTGAAGCTTTCTTT. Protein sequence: CTLGRIPEAFF.

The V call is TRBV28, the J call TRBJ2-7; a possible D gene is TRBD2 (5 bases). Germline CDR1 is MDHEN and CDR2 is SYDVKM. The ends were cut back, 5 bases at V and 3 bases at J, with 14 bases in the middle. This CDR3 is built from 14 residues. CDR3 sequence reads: CASSPPGRSYEQYF. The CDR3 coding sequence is TGTGCCAGCAGTCCCCCGGGGAGAAGCTACGAGCAGTACTTC.

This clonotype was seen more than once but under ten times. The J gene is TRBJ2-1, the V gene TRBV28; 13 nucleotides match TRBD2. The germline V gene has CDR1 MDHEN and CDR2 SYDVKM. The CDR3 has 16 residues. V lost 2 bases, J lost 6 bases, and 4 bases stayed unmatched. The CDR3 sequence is CASSLLLAGGRNEQFF. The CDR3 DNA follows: TGTGCCAGCAGTTTACTACTAGCGGGGGGGCGCAATGAGCAGTTCTTC.

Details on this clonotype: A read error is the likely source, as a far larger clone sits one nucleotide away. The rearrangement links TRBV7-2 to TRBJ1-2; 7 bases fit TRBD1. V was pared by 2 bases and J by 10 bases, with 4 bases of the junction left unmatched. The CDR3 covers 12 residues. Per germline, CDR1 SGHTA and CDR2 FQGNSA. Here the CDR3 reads CASSLTGDDYTF. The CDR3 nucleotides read TGTGCCAGCAGCTTAACAGGGGATGACTACACCTTC.

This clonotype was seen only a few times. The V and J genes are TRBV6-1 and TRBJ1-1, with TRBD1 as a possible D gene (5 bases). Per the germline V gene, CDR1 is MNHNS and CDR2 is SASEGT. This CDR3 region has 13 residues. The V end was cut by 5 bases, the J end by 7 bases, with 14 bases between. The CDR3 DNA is TGTGCCAGCAGTTACACGGGGGGAGATGAAGCTTTCTTT. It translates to CASSYTGGDEAFF.